This passage covers 25 T cell receptor beta chains from one sample sequenced in a study of T cells in Graves' hyperthyroidism and ophthalmopathy. Amplified TCR beta CDR3 regions came from RNA transcripts. A first-round RT-PCR of the TCR CDR3 used the HTBI primer set. One entry per CDR3 protein, called by TCRdb with MiXCR from the multiplex PCR reads. Here the sample spans nearly 600,000 distinct CDR3 sequences, about 15% being singletons. Sequenced: blood. These receptors were collected from a woman aged 25 to 45 with Graves' hyperthyroidism that later progressed to Graves' ophthalmopathy.

This clonotype was counted only a few times. The chain is built from TRBV15 and TRBJ1-5; D possibly corresponds to TRBD1 (5 bases). CDR1 LNHNV and CDR2 YYDKDF come from the germline V gene (reference sequence). The V and J ends lost 1 base and 6 bases respectively, with 10 bases between them. CDR3 length: 14 residues. The CDR3 spells CATSRVWGSQPQHF. For the CDR3, the DNA is TGTGCCACCAGCAGAGTTTGGGGGAGTCAGCCCCAGCATTTT.

The table lists this clonotype with a few counts. This may stem from a read error, because a much larger clone lies one nucleotide away. J is TRBJ2-5 and V is TRBV20-1; maybe TRBD2 (7 bases). V lost 6 bases and J lost 1, with 15 bases in between. Germline V gene data show CDR1 as DFQATT and CDR2 as SNEGSKA (reference sequence). The CDR3 loop spans 14 amino acids. CDR3 region: CSAPTRGGQETQYF. In DNA form, the CDR3 reads TGCAGTGCGCCAACAAGGGGGGGCCAAGAGACCCAGTACTTC.

The table lists this clonotype with a few counts. At one end the junction does not follow the germline gene, possibly because of a read error. The chain couples TRBV5-6 to TRBJ1-2, with unresolved D. CDR1 SGHDT and CDR2 YYEEEE come from the germline V gene. The CDR3 consists of 15 residues. The CDR3 DNA follows: TGTGTCAGCAGCTTGGATGCGGGAGGGAACTATGGCTACACCTTC. Translation: CVSSLDAGGNYGYTF.

This clonotype was observed many times. The chain employs TRBV10-2 and TRBJ1-6, with 11 bases that match TRBD1. V shed 7 bases, J shed 15 bases, and the junction held 8 bases outside the gene matches. CDR3 size: 13 residues. Looked up from germline, CDR1 is WSHSY and CDR2 is SAAADI. The CDR3 nucleotides read TGCGCCAGCAAACCGGGACAGGGGGTAATCCTCCACTTT. This sequence encodes CASKPGQGVILHF.

This clonotype was counted a few times. The chain joins TRBV9 to TRBJ2-7, with 14 nucleotides matching TRBD2. This CDR3 has 15 amino acids. Losses at the gene ends were 4 bases for V and 5 bases for J; bases not matched to a gene: 5. Germline CDR1 reads SGDLS; CDR2 reads YYNGEE. CDR3 nucleotides: TGTGCCAGCAGCTACGGACTAGCGGGAGGTAACGAGCAGTACTTC. Protein sequence: CASSYGLAGGNEQYF.

This clonotype occurred a few times. The genes are TRBV19 and TRBJ1-6; D is uncertain. CDR1 and CDR2 from the germline V gene are LNHDA and SQIVND (reference sequence). Trimming removed 6 bases at V and 8 bases at J, with 14 bases between. This CDR3 is built from 14 residues. CDR3 protein: CASSPVSSYSPLHF. The CDR3 region has the DNA TGTGCCAGTAGCCCCGTTTCCTCCTATTCACCCCTCCACTTT.

In this sample, this clonotype turned up many times. The chain carries TRBV12-3 or TRBV12-4 and TRBJ1-5, with D possibly TRBD1 on 5 matching bases. The CDR3 consists of 12 residues. Trimming stripped 4 bases from V and 15 bases from J, with 16 bases between. CDR3 sequence (DNA): TGTGCCAGCAGTTCCCTTCGGGGGAAGGGGCATTTT. It encodes CASSSLRGKGHF.

This clonotype was counted ten times or more. V usage is TRBV6-1 and J usage is TRBJ2-2; D gene unclear. Trimming removed 8 bases at V and 1 base at J, with 11 bases between. The CDR3 runs 14 residues. The germline CDR1 and CDR2 sequences are MNHNS and SASEGT. The CDR3, as DNA: TGTGCCAGCCAAGACCGAGAGAACACCGGGGAGCTGTTTTTT. Translation gives CASQDRENTGELFF.

This chain uses TRBV28 with TRBJ2-7; D might be TRBD2 (6 bases). The CDR3 is made up of 14 amino acids. Germline loops: CDR1 MDHEN, CDR2 SYDVKM. Trimming removed 5 bases at V and 5 bases at J, with 16 bases between. CDR3 nucleotides: TGTGCCAGCAGTAGCGGACGGGAGCGGAACGAGCAGTACTTC. This translates into CASSSGRERNEQYF.

On this clonotype: A much larger clone is a single base away; this may be a read error. This chain links TRBV11-1 with TRBJ2-6; TRBD1 aligns across 9 bases. Germline V lookup: CDR1 SGHAT, CDR2 FQDESV (reference sequence). This CDR3 is built from 15 residues. Trimming cost V 4 bases and J 9 bases; bases outside gene matches: 7. CDR3 sequence reads: CASSSRQGGVNVLTF. CDR3 coding DNA: TGTGCCAGCAGCTCTCGACAGGGGGGTGTCAACGTCCTGACTTTC. The full variable domain, rest sourced from reference TRBV11-1 and TRBJ2-6, is EAEVAQSPRYKITEKSQAVAFWCDPISGHATLYWYRQILGQGPELLVQFQDESVVDDSQLPKDRFSAERLKGVDSTLKIQPAELGDSAMYLCASSSRQGGVNVLTFGAGSRLTVL.

This chain uses TRBV4-2 with TRBJ2-7; D possibly corresponds to TRBD1 (5 bases). The CDR3 is 14 residues long. Germline-derived CDR1 and CDR2 are LGHNA and YNFKEQ. V was trimmed by 1 base and J by 4 bases, leaving 11 bases between them. The CDR3 loop reads CASSQGDRVYEQYF. The CDR3 coding sequence is TGTGCCAGCAGCCAAGGAGACAGAGTATACGAGCAGTACTTC.

This clonotype was counted ten times or more. The chain is built from TRBV6-1 and TRBJ1-1; TRBD1 matches 7 bases. Germline CDR1 reads MNHNS; CDR2 reads SASEGT. The CDR3 length is 16 residues. Germline trimming cut 5 bases from V and 8 bases from J; bases unmatched to any gene: 17. CDR3 DNA: TGTGCCAGCAGTTTAGTAACAGGGGAGCCCCCGAGAGAAGCTTTCTTT. Amino acid sequence: CASSLVTGEPPREAFF.

This clonotype was counted a few times. This CDR3 is missing its conserved last phenylalanine or tryptophan, likely due to a read error. This chain joins TRBV3-1 and TRBJ2-5; D possibly uses TRBD1 or TRBD2 (6 bases each). Germline loops: CDR1 LGHDT, CDR2 YNNKEL (reference sequence). Trimming took off 0 bases at V and 1 base at J, with 12 bases between the two ends. The CDR3 sequence is 16 residues long. CDR3 DNA: TGTGCCAGCAGCCAAGAGCAGGGGAGGTTCCAAGAGACCCAGTACCTC. Amino acid sequence: CASSQEQGRFQETQYL.

Comments on this clonotype: The CDR3 carries no conserved terminal phenylalanine or tryptophan, so it likely arises from a read error. The genes are TRBV19 and TRBJ2-1; 10 nucleotides align to TRBD2. The CDR3 consists of 20 residues. V shed 8 bases, J shed 0 bases, and the junction held 19 bases outside the gene matches. Germline-derived CDR1 and CDR2 are LNHDA and SQIVND (reference sequence). DNA of the CDR3: TGTGCCAGTGCCCCTTCGGGGCTAGCGGGAGTTCCGAGCTCCTACAATGAGCAGTTCATC. Translating it yields CASAPSGLAGVPSSYNEQFI.

The gene calls are TRBV7-2 and TRBJ2-2; D unclear. V gave up 0 bases and J gave up 3 bases, with 8 bases separating them. Per germline, CDR1 SGHTA and CDR2 FQGNSA. CDR3 length: 15 residues. This CDR3 is CASSLAAWDTGELFF. As DNA, the CDR3 is TGTGCCAGCAGCTTAGCGGCTTGGGACACCGGGGAGCTGTTTTTT.

This clonotype has at least ten counts. V and J are TRBV28 and TRBJ1-1, with 7 nucleotides matching TRBD1. The CDR3 runs 14 residues. Per germline, CDR1 MDHEN and CDR2 SYDVKM. J gave up 0 bases and V 10 bases, and 8 bases lay outside the gene matches. DNA for the CDR3: TGTGCCACCTCCCTACAGGGGATGAACACTGAAGCTTTCTTT. Amino acids: CATSLQGMNTEAFF.

At least ten counts were recorded for this clonotype. This rearrangement joins TRBV7-2 to TRBJ2-2, with unresolved D. The length of the CDR3 is 14 residues. V was cut by 2 bases and J by 3 bases, with 7 bases left in between. Germline loops: CDR1 SGHTA, CDR2 FQGNSA. The CDR3 nucleotides are TGTGCCAGCAGCTTAAAACTTCACACCGGGGAGCTGTTTTTT. As protein: CASSLKLHTGELFF.

This clonotype came up many times. This chain links TRBV24-1 with TRBJ1-1, with D tentatively TRBD1 (5 bases). Germline values: CDR1 KGHDR, CDR2 SFDVKD. This CDR3 contains 14 residues. Trimming removed 3 bases at V and 10 bases at J, with 17 bases between. The CDR3 here is CATSDLGTTWGAFF. The CDR3, as DNA: TGTGCCACCAGTGATCTTGGGACCACTTGGGGAGCTTTCTTT.

The chain carries TRBV6-2 or TRBV6-3 and TRBJ1-6, with a weak D call TRBD1 (5 bases). The V and J ends lost 11 bases and 10 bases respectively, with 21 bases between them. Germline assignment: CDR1 MNHEY and CDR2 SVGEGT. The length of the CDR3 is 14 residues. CDR3 nucleotide sequence: TGTGCCTCCCTTAGGGGTGGGAGCGGATCACCCCTCCACTTT. Its protein product is CASLRGGSGSPLHF.

The chain has TRBV28 and TRBJ2-5, with 13 positions matching TRBD2. The V gene end was trimmed by 9 bases and the J gene end by 5 bases; junction bases not matched to a gene: 9. The CDR3 consists of 15 residues. Germline V gives CDR1 MDHEN, CDR2 SYDVKM. CDR3 bases: TGTGCCAGAGGACTAGCGGGAGATTGGCGGGAGACCCAGTACTTC. This sequence encodes CARGLAGDWRETQYF.

The chain combines TRBV14 with TRBJ2-5; D uncertain. This CDR3 has 13 residues. Germline CDR1 and CDR2: SGHDN and FVKESK. The V end was cut by 3 bases, the J end by 0 bases, with 5 bases between. The CDR3 sequence is CASSQRYQETQYF. In nucleotides, the CDR3 is TGTGCCAGCAGCCAGCGGTACCAAGAGACCCAGTACTTC. Based on the CDR3 plus reference TRBV14 and TRBJ2-5, the full variable domain is EAGVTQFPSHSVIEKGQTVTLRCDPISGHDNLYWYRRVMGKEIKFLLHFVKESKQDESGMPNNRFLAERTGGTYSTLKVQPAELEDSGVYFCASSQRYQETQYFGPGTRLLVL.

The chain combines TRBV3-1 with TRBJ2-4, with unresolved D. The assigned J gene may be wrong: the sequence end matches TRBJ2-1 better. The CDR3 consists of 13 residues. Germline V gene sequence: CDR1 LGHDT, CDR2 YNNKEL (reference sequence). This CDR3 reads CASSQRLGDYQFF. The CDR3 nucleotides read TGTGCCAGCAGCCAGCGTCTTGGGGATTATCAGTTCTTC.

A few counts support this clonotype. This sequence joins TRBV6-1 and TRBJ2-4, with D perhaps given as TRBD1 or TRBD2 (6 bases each). Trimming removed 6 bases at V and 6 bases at J, with 24 bases between. The CDR3 is 17 amino acids. CDR1 MNHNS and CDR2 SASEGT come from the germline V gene. The CDR3 sequence is CASSDPVEGGRPNIQYF. The CDR3 DNA reads TGTGCCAGCAGCGACCCCGTAGAGGGGGGTCGGCCAAACATTCAGTACTTC.

Details on this clonotype: A read error may be the cause here, since a much bigger clone is one base away. The chain combines TRBV28 with TRBJ1-6, with D perhaps TRBD1 (5 bases). The CDR3 spans 15 residues. Trimming cost V 6 bases and J 9 bases, with 18 bases left between them. The germline CDR1 and CDR2 sequences are MDHEN and SYDVKM. The CDR3 sequence is CASRGRDGRISPLHF. CDR3 sequence (DNA): TGTGCCAGCAGGGGGAGGGACGGGAGAATTTCACCCCTCCACTTT.

This clonotype was seen a few times. CDR3 residues: CASSLAGSGLYEQYF. The CDR3 DNA follows: TGTGCCAGCAGCTTAGCGGGCTCAGGGTTGTACGAGCAGTACTTC. This rearrangement joins TRBV7-2 to TRBJ2-7, with D perhaps TRBD1 (5 bases). The CDR3 has 15 amino acids. V shed 0 bases and J shed 4 bases, with 13 bases lying between them. CDR1 is SGHTA and CDR2 is FQGNSA in the germline V gene.